This TCR beta chain was profiled in a study of blood T cells in healthy people across ages. For the second PCR, which ran for about 7 to 11 cycles, a sample-barcoded 5' primer and a J-beta primer mix were used. MiXCR, run by TCRdb on the 5' RACE reads, gives a single entry per CDR3 protein. Altogether some 1.4 million distinct CDR3 sequences are present, around 42% being singletons, with the ten largest covering 7.9%. Study findings and constraints: A roughly linear fall in TCR beta diversity per million T cells was seen with increasing age. There was no known CMV status for donors, so expanded clonotype changes were possibly confounded.

The sample, 7.5 to 10 milliliters of peripheral blood, was drawn from each donor. Regarding this clonotype: Its cognate antigen is unknown.

CDR1 is MRHNA, CDR2 SNTAGT, per germline. CDR3 length: 16 residues. V was pared by 0 bases and J by 1 base, with 10 bases between. The material sequenced was blood. The chain recombines TRBV6-4 with TRBJ2-1; unclear D gene. The clonotype was recovered from a woman aged 18-29 years in good health. CDR3 DNA: TGTGCCAGCAGTGACTCTAGGTTAGCTTCCTACAATGAGCAGTTCTTC. This sequence encodes CASSDSRLASYNEQFF.